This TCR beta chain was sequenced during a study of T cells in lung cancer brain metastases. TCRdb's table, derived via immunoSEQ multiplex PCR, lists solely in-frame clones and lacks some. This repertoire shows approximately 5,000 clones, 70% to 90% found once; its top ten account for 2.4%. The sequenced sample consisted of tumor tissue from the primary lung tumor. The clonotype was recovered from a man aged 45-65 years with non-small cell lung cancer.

CDR3 nucleotides: TGTGCCAGCAGCTCCCACTCGGCCGCGAACACCGGGGAGCTGTTTTTT. This codes for CASSSHSAANTGELFF. V gene TRBV7-7 combines with J gene TRBJ2-2; no definite D call. Germline V gene sequence: CDR1 SSHAT, CDR2 FNYEAQ (reference sequence). Trimming cost V 4 bases and J 0 bases, with 12 bases left between them. CDR3 length: 16 residues.